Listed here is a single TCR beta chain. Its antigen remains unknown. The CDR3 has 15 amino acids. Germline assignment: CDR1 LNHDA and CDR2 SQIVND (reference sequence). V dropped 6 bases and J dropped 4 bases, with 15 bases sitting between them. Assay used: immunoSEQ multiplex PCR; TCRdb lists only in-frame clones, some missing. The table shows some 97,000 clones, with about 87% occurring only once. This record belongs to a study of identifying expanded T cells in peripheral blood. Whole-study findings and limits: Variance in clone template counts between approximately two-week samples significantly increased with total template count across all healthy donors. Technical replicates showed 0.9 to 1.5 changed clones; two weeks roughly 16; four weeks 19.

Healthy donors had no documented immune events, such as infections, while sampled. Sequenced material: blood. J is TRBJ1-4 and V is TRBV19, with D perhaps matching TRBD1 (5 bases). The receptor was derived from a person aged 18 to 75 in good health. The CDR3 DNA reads TGTGCCAGTAGGACCGGCGGGGCCGATAATGAAAAACTGTTTTTT. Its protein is CASRTGGADNEKLFF.